This T cell receptor (beta chain) was captured by sequencing in a study of T cell responses to AZD1222 COVID-19 vaccine. Overall study: Pooled in the analysis were second doses at about 4 or about 12 weeks. Overall study findings and caveats: Regions left unmutated in variants are reportedly the target of nearly half of spike-specific TCRs. Clonal diversity may have been underestimated, and the donors were mostly white British, with more females than males.

The data were produced by immunoSEQ multiplex PCR, yet TCRdb's version contains in-frame clones alone and is incomplete. The data show roughly 150,000 clones, 80% to 90% seen once. The V and J ends lost 3 bases and 7 bases, in that order; junction bases with no gene match: 14. Per germline, CDR1 DFQATT and CDR2 SNEGSKA (reference sequence). The CDR3 is 16 amino acids. Note on this clone: What it binds is not known.

The sample consisted of peripheral blood, taken on day 0 of AZD1222 vaccination. This TCR came from an adult in good health. V gene TRBV20-1 combines with J gene TRBJ2-2; 7 nucleotides match TRBD2. CDR3 nucleotide sequence: TGCAGTGCTAGTGTGGGAGGGAGCGGGACGAGCGGGGAGCTGTTTTTT. It is translated as CSASVGGSGTSGELFF.